The 26 T cell receptor beta chains reported below all come from one sample, sequenced in a study of T cell repertoires in cytomegalovirus infection. Each CDR3 protein is one row after TCRdb ran MiXCR on the reads. The data contain some 700,000 distinct CDR3 sequences, approximately 33% of them singletons. Antigen specificity for these receptors is unknown. This specimen consisted of cultured PBMCs, obtained from culture after CMV antigen stimulation. Receptors originate from a human donor in good health (CMV status not recorded). Some clones in this sample may be carry-over from other donors' samples.

The chain is built from TRBV2 and TRBJ1-1; the match to TRBD1 covers 8 bases. From germline, CDR1 is SNHLY and CDR2 FYNNEI. The CDR3 loop spans 12 amino acids. V shed 6 bases, J shed 11 bases, and the junction held 8 bases outside the gene matches. Written as DNA, the CDR3 is TGTGCCAGCAGGACGGACAGGGATTGGGCTTTCTTT. Amino acid sequence: CASRTDRDWAFF.

The V gene is TRBV6-6, the J gene TRBJ2-7, with D perhaps matching TRBD2 (5 bases). Trimming stripped 0 bases from V and 5 bases from J, with 11 bases between. CDR3 length: 14 amino acids. From germline, CDR1 is MNHNY and CDR2 SVGAGI (reference sequence). The CDR3 DNA sequence: TGTGCCAGCAGTTACTCGGCGGGCTGGGACGAGCAGTACTTC. Its translation is CASSYSAGWDEQYF.

This clonotype was recorded at least ten times. The rearrangement links TRBV7-2 to TRBJ2-7, with a possible D match to TRBD2 (7 bases). Germline V gene lookup returns CDR1 SGHTA and CDR2 FQGNSA. V lost 5 bases and J lost 7, with 18 bases in between. The CDR3 has 14 amino acids. CDR3 sequence (DNA): TGTGCCAGCAGCCCGGGGGGCATACGAGTTGAGCAGTACTTC. It codes for CASSPGGIRVEQYF.

This rearrangement joins TRBV4-2 to TRBJ2-1, with 7 positions matching TRBD1. CDR1 and CDR2 (germline): LGHNA, YNFKEQ. Losses at the gene ends were 0 bases for V and 5 bases for J; bases not matched to a gene: 4. The CDR3 runs to 15 residues. CDR3 DNA: TGTGCCAGCAGCCAAGATTGGGGACAGCACAATGAGCAGTTCTTC. This gives the protein CASSQDWGQHNEQFF.

With respect to this clonotype: Because the CDR3's place on the DNA is in doubt, the DNA is left out and the CDR3 is given as listed by TCRdb. This CDR3 is CSARDSFLAGRPGDEQFF. This chain uses TRBV20-1 with TRBJ2-1; the tabulated D call, TRBD1, remains unverified against the DNA. The CDR3 spans 18 amino acids, including both terminal residues. From germline, CDR1 is DFQATT and CDR2 SNEGSKA (reference sequence).

The rearrangement links TRBV6-2 or TRBV6-3 to TRBJ2-2, with D perhaps matching TRBD1 or TRBD2 (5 bases each). The CDR3 is 14 residues long. The V end lost 6 bases, the J end lost 3 bases, and 11 bases lay between the germline ends. CDR1 is MNHEY and CDR2 is SVGEGT in the germline V gene. This CDR3 reads CASSSGTYTGELFF. DNA for the CDR3: TGTGCCAGCAGCTCCGGGACCTACACCGGGGAGCTGTTTTTT.

This chain uses TRBV6-2 or TRBV6-3 with TRBJ1-2; no clear D. V lost 7 bases, J lost 3 bases, and 15 bases lay in between. This CDR3 has 14 amino acids. CDR1 and CDR2 (germline): MNHEY, SVGEGT. The CDR3 loop reads CASTPTRTYYGYTF. CDR3 DNA sequence: TGTGCCAGCACCCCGACTAGGACCTACTATGGCTACACCTTC.

The V call is TRBV12-3 or TRBV12-4, the J call TRBJ2-3; D is unresolved. Trimming stripped 3 bases from V and 2 bases from J, with 9 bases between. The CDR3 has 14 residues. As DNA, the CDR3 is TGTGCCAGCAGTTTTAGGGCCACCACAGATACGCAGTATTTT. This gives the protein CASSFRATTDTQYF.

V gene TRBV6-6 combines with J gene TRBJ2-7; either TRBD1 or TRBD2 may supply D (5 bases each). The germline V and J ends were trimmed by 2 bases and 4 bases, with 15 bases remaining between them. The CDR3 extends over 15 amino acids. Per germline, CDR1 MNHNY and CDR2 SVGAGI (reference sequence). DNA of the CDR3: TGTGCCAGCAGTTACCCGGGGCAACGGAGGTACGAGCAGTACTTC. This translates into CASSYPGQRRYEQYF.

The chain uses TRBV7-9 and TRBJ1-2, with 7 bases identical to TRBD1. Germline CDR1 is SEHNR and CDR2 is FQNEAQ (reference sequence). The V segment lost 3 bases and the J segment 8 bases; nucleotides outside the gene matches: 12. This CDR3 is built from 15 residues. As DNA, the CDR3 is TGTGCCAGCAGCTTTGCGACAGGGTTAGAGGGGGGCTACACCTTC. It is translated as CASSFATGLEGGYTF.

The chain has TRBV4-2 and TRBJ1-1; tentatively, D is TRBD1 (6 bases). The V gene's germline CDR1 is LGHNA and CDR2 YNFKEQ. Trimming removed 4 bases from V and 1 base from J, with 13 bases in between. CDR3 length: 15 residues. This CDR3 reads CASSRPGQRNTEAFF. The CDR3 nucleotides are TGTGCCAGCAGCCGGCCGGGACAAAGGAACACTGAAGCTTTCTTT.

As for this clonotype: One end of the junction varies from germline; a read error may be responsible. The V and J genes are TRBV10-3 and TRBJ2-3; 8 bases agree with TRBD1. CDR3 size: 14 residues. Germline CDR1 is ENHRY and CDR2 is SYGVKD. The CDR3 loop is CAINEDRGTDTQYF. CDR3 bases: TGTGCCATCAATGAGGACAGGGGCACAGATACGCAGTATTTT.

This chain connects TRBV12-5 to TRBJ2-7, with 9 nucleotides matching TRBD1. Unmatched junction bases numbered 18, after V lost 2 bases and J lost 4 bases. The CDR3 runs to 19 residues. The V gene's germline CDR1 is LGHNT and CDR2 FRNRAP. CDR3 DNA: TGTGCTAGTGGTTTGTTGGGCCCAACAGGGGGCGCGATCGGTTACGAGCAGTACTTC. As protein: CASGLLGPTGGAIGYEQYF.

The chain links TRBV12-3 or TRBV12-4 to TRBJ2-7; the D is unclear. There are 14 residues in the CDR3. V was trimmed by 3 bases and J by 4 bases, leaving 13 bases between them. The CDR3 here is CASSFRANRYEQYF. In DNA, the CDR3 is TGTGCCAGCAGTTTTCGAGCTAATCGGTACGAGCAGTACTTC.

This clonotype appeared a few times. J is TRBJ1-1 and V is TRBV6-1; D possibly corresponds to TRBD1 (6 bases). CDR3 size: 13 residues. Germline lookup yields CDR1 MNHNS and CDR2 SASEGT. V was trimmed by 8 bases and J by 6 bases, leaving 16 bases between them. The CDR3 coding sequence is TGTGCCAGCGCCCTTCACAGGGCCGCTGAAGCTTTCTTT. Protein: CASALHRAAEAFF.

This clonotype was recorded a few times. The chain joins TRBV6-1 to TRBJ2-7; perhaps TRBD1 as D (6 bases). V was clipped by 4 bases and J by 9 bases, with 13 bases between them. Germline CDR1 MNHNS, CDR2 SASEGT. The CDR3 is made up of 12 amino acids. The CDR3, as DNA: TGTGCCAGCAGTGGGACAGAGCGAGGGCAGTACTTC. Its protein is CASSGTERGQYF.

Many counts were recorded for this clonotype. This sequence joins TRBV7-8 and TRBJ1-4, with D tentatively TRBD1 (5 bases). Germline V gene data show CDR1 as SGHVS and CDR2 as FQNEAQ. Deletions cut 5 bases from V and 4 bases from J, with 20 bases between. The CDR3 sequence is 17 residues long. The CDR3 loop is CASSRLHRGGGNEKLFF. In DNA form, the CDR3 reads TGTGCCAGCAGCCGACTGCACCGTGGGGGGGGTAATGAAAAACTGTTTTTT.

This clonotype has a handful of counts. The rearrangement links TRBV7-2 to TRBJ2-3; the D is unclear. V lost 6 bases and J lost 2, with 15 bases in between. The CDR3 contains 15 residues. The germline CDR1 and CDR2 sequences are SGHTA and FQGNSA. The CDR3: CASRAWAQNTDTQYF. CDR3 DNA sequence: TGTGCCAGCAGAGCTTGGGCGCAGAACACAGATACGCAGTATTTT.

The V and J genes are TRBV20-1 and TRBJ2-7; 9 bases match TRBD1. CDR3 length: 14 residues. Germline CDR1 and CDR2: DFQATT and SNEGSKA (reference sequence). V shed 1 base and J 7 bases; nucleotides not matched to a gene: 8. The CDR3 loop reads CSARAGTGPSEQYF. CDR3 nucleotide sequence: TGCAGTGCTAGAGCCGGGACAGGGCCCTCTGAGCAGTACTTC.

In DNA form, the CDR3 reads TGTGCCAGCAGCTTGGACGGGCCCCGCCGCAATGAGCAGTTCTTC. Residues: CASSLDGPRRNEQFF. This chain joins TRBV5-4 and TRBJ2-1; the D is unclear. The CDR3 is 15 amino acids. Trimming pared 0 bases from V and 6 bases from J, leaving 13 bases between. In germline, CDR1 is SGHNT, CDR2 YYREEE (reference sequence).

There are a few counts of this clonotype. This chain links TRBV12-3 or TRBV12-4 with TRBJ1-1, with 8 bases aligning to TRBD1. The trim removed 6 bases at V and 6 bases at J, leaving 6 bases unmatched. The CDR3 spans 13 residues. CDR3 bases: TGTGCCAGCAGCTCAGGGGGCATAGCTGAAGCTTTCTTT. Its translation: CASSSGGIAEAFF.

This clonotype has at least ten counts. The chain recombines TRBV6-5 with TRBJ1-2; D gene unclear. Looked up from germline, CDR1 is MNHEY and CDR2 is SVGAGI. The V and J ends lost 3 bases and 9 bases respectively, with 11 bases between them. The CDR3 totals 12 residues. The CDR3, as DNA: TGTGCCAGCAGTTATCGGGGAGCGAGCTACACCTTC. Translated: CASSYRGASYTF.

The chain carries TRBV20-1 and TRBJ1-5; D is possibly TRBD1 (6 bases). This CDR3 is built from 13 residues. Germline V lookup: CDR1 DFQATT, CDR2 SNEGSKA (reference sequence). V was cut by 6 bases and J by 3 bases, with 12 bases left in between. The CDR3 nucleotides read TGCAGTGCAGTAAGGGGGACCAATCAGCCCCAGCATTTT. Its protein is CSAVRGTNQPQHF.

In its sample, this clonotype was seen a few times. The rearrangement joins TRBV12-3 or TRBV12-4 to TRBJ2-2; D is tentatively TRBD1 or TRBD2 (5 bases each). The CDR3 runs to 16 residues. Trimming left V 5 bases short and J 3 bases short, with 16 bases between. CDR3 sequence (DNA): TGTGCCAGCAGTCCGCTGCGAGGGGTATACACCGGGGAGCTGTTTTTT. It translates to CASSPLRGVYTGELFF.

This clonotype was found once. The rearrangement joins TRBV7-2 to TRBJ1-3; D is undetermined. Germline V gene sequence: CDR1 SGHTA, CDR2 FQGNSA. The CDR3 has 13 residues. V lost 1 base and J 7 bases, leaving 8 bases between the germline ends. DNA of the CDR3: TGTGCCAGCAGCTTAGGAGGGATGAACACCATATATTTT. This translates into CASSLGGMNTIYF.

The chain combines TRBV7-9 with TRBJ1-1, with D possibly TRBD1 on 6 matching bases. Germline V gene data show CDR1 as SEHNR and CDR2 as FQNEAQ (reference sequence). V lost 4 bases, J lost 4 bases, and 13 bases lay in between. This CDR3 comprises 14 residues. The CDR3 region is CASSSGAVATEAFF. In nucleotides, the CDR3 is TGTGCCAGCAGCTCAGGGGCGGTGGCCACTGAAGCTTTCTTT.